This T cell receptor beta chain was identified in a study of a mutant IDH1 vaccine in newly diagnosed glioma. Study summary: Radiotherapy, temozolomide, or both had been given previously, and both were given to most. General study findings and limits: Pseudoprogression seemed unrelated to changes in top peripheral T cell clonotypes. There were vaccine-induced immune responses in around 93% of the patients.

TCRdb's copy holds only in-frame clones and misses some; the assay was immunoSEQ multiplex PCR. The sample has around 92,000 clones; roughly 80% are singletons. This clone was observed a single time. Its antigen is unidentified. Time point in this sample: baseline, week 1 (first vaccination visit). Treatment reported: pre-vaccination baseline after standard-of-care therapy. The sample was PBMCs, taken from a glioma patient treated with radiotherapy, temozolomide or both. This clonotype was sampled from a woman aged 45 to 65 with glioma.

The chain's CDR3 is CASSQERIGEQFF. The CDR3 bases are TGTGCCAGCAGCCAAGAGAGGATTGGTGAGCAGTTCTTC. The chain is built from TRBV4-2 and TRBJ2-1; unclear D gene. Germline-derived CDR1 and CDR2 are LGHNA and YNFKEQ. The germline V and J ends were trimmed by 0 bases and 9 bases, with 9 bases remaining between them. There are 13 residues in the CDR3.